The TCR beta chain under discussion was sequenced for a study of cytomegalovirus exposure and HLA in healthy donors. The CDR3 runs to 15 residues. Germline CDR1 SGHRS, CDR2 YFSETQ. With 5 bases removed from V and 1 base from J, the gap between germline ends came to 15 bases. This clone came up once. 13 Jbeta primers and 60 Vbeta primers were used for the PCR. The data were produced by immunoSEQ multiplex PCR, yet TCRdb's version contains in-frame clones alone and is incomplete. Of roughly 140,000 clones listed, 80% were seen once; the top ten hold approximately 7%. Every donor was a healthy person donating bone marrow.

Input material: PBMCs. This clonotype originated in a man aged 40-55 years in good health and CMV-seropositive. The chain links TRBV5-1 to TRBJ1-2; no definite D call. For the CDR3, the DNA is TGCGCCAGCAGGCCGCGGGAGGCTGGTAACTATGGCTACACCTTC. It specifies CASRPREAGNYGYTF.